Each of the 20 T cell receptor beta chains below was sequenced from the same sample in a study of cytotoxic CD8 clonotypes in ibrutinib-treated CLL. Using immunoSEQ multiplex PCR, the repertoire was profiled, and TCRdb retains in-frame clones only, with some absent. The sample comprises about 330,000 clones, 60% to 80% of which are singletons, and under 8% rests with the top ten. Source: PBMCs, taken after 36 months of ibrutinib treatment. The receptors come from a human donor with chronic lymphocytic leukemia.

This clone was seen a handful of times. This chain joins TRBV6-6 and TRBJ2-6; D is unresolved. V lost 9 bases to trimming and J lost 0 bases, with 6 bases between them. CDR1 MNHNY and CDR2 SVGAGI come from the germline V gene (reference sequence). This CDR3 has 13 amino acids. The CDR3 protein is CASQDSGANVLTF. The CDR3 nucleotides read TGTGCCAGTCAGGACTCTGGGGCCAACGTCCTGACTTTC.

CDR3 sequence: CATARDRGTFNYGYTF. In DNA, the CDR3 is TGTGCTACAGCTAGGGACAGGGGAACCTTTAACTATGGCTACACCTTC. The V call is TRBV12-5, the J call TRBJ1-2; 10 bases agree with TRBD1. The CDR3 sequence is 16 residues long. Looked up from germline, CDR1 is LGHNT and CDR2 is FRNRAP. Trimming took 10 bases from V and 1 from J; bases not matched to a gene: 12.

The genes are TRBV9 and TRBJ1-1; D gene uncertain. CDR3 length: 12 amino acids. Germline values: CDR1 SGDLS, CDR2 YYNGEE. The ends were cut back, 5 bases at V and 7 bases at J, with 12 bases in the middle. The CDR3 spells CASSLGNYEAFF. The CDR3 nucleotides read TGTGCCAGCAGTCTGGGTAATTATGAAGCTTTCTTT.

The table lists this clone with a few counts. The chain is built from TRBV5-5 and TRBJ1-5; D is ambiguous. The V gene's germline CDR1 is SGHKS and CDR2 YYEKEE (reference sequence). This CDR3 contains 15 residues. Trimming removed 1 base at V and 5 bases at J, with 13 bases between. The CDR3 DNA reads TGTGCCAGCAGCTTGCGGTTGGAGGCACATCAGCCCCAGCATTTT. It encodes CASSLRLEAHQPQHF.

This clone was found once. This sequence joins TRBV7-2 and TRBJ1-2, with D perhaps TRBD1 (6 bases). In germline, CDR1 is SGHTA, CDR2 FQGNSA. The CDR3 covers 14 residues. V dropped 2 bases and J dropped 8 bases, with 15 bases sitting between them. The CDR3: CASSLKPGAGGYTF. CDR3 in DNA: TGTGCCAGCAGCTTAAAACCAGGGGCGGGAGGCTACACCTTC.

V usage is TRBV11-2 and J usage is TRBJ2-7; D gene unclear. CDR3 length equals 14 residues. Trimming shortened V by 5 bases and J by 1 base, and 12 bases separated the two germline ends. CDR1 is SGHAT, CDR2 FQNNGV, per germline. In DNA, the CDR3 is TGTGCCAGCAGCCACGGATTTTTATCCTACGAGCAGTACTTC. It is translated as CASSHGFLSYEQYF.

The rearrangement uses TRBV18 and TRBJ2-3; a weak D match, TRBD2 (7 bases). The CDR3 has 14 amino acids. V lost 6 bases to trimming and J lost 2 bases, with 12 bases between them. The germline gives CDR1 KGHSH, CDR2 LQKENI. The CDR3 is CASSRGGHTDTQYF. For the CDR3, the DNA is TGTGCCAGCTCGAGGGGGGGGCACACAGATACGCAGTATTTT.

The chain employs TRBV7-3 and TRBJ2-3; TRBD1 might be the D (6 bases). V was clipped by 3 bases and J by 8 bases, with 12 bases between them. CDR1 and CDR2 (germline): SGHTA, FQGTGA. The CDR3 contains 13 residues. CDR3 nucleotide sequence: TGTGCCAGCAGCTTTTTTACAGGGTCTACGCAGTATTTT. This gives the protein CASSFFTGSTQYF.

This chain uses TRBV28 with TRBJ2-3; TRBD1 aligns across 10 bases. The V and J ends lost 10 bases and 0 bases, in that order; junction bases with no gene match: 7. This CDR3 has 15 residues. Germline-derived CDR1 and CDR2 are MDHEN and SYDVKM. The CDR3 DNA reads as TGTGCCACCGCCGACAGGGGGCTGAGCACAGATACGCAGTATTTT. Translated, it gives CATADRGLSTDTQYF.

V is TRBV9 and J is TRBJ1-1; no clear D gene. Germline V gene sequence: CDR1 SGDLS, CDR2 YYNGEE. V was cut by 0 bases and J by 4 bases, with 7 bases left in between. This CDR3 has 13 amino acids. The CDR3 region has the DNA TGTGCCAGCAGCGTAGTGACTAGCACTGAAGCTTTCTTT. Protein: CASSVVTSTEAFF. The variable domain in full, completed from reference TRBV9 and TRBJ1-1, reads DSGVTQTPKHLITATGQRVTLRCSPRSGDLSVYWYQQSLDQGLQFLIQYYNGEERAKGNILERFSAQQFPDLHSELNLSSLELGDSALYFCASSVVTSTEAFFGQGTRLTVV.

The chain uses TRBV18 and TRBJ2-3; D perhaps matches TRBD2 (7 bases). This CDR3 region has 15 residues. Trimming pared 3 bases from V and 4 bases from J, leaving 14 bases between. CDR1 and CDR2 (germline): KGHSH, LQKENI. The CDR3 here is CASSPQKGGADTQYF. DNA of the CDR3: TGTGCCAGCTCACCCCAAAAGGGGGGGGCAGATACGCAGTATTTT. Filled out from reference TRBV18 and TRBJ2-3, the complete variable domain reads NAGVMQNPRHLVRRRGQEARLRCSPMKGHSHVYWYRQLPEEGLKFMVYLQKENIIDESGMPKERFSAEFPKEGPSILRIQQVVRGDSAAYFCASSPQKGGADTQYFGPGTRLTVL.

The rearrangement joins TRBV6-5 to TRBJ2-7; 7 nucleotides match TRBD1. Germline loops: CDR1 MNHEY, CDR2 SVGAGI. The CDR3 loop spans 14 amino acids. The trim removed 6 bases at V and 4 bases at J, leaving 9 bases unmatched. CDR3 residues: CASRGVGGSYEQYF. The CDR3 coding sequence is TGTGCCAGCAGGGGCGTAGGGGGCTCGTACGAGCAGTACTTC.

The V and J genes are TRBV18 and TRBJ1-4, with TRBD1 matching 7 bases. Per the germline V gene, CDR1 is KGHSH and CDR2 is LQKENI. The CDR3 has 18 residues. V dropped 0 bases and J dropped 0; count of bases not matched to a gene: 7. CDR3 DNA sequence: TGTGCCAGCTCACCACCGACAGGGAGGGGTGCAACTAATGAAAAACTGTTTTTT. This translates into CASSPPTGRGATNEKLFF.

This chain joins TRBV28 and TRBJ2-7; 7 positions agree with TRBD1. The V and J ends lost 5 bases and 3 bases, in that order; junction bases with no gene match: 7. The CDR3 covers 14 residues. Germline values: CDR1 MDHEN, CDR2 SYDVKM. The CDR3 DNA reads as TGTGCCAGCAGTCTCCGGCACAGGGGCTACGAGCAGTACTTC. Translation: CASSLRHRGYEQYF.

CDR3 DNA sequence: TGCGCCAGCAGCCTTCGTCCCGGGACAGGGAGCGAGCAGTACTTC. Translated, it gives CASSLRPGTGSEQYF. The chain carries TRBV10-2 and TRBJ2-7; TRBD1 aligns across 9 bases. This CDR3 has 15 amino acids. The junction had 12 bases not matched to a gene; V was cut back by 6 bases and J by 6 bases. Germline V gene lookup returns CDR1 WSHSY and CDR2 SAAADI.

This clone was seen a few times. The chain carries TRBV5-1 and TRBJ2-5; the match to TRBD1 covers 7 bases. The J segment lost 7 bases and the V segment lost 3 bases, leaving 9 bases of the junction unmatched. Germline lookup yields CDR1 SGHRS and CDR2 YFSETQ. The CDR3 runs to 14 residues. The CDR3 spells CASSWTTGSRTQYF. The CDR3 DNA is TGCGCCAGCAGCTGGACGACAGGGAGCAGGACCCAGTACTTC.

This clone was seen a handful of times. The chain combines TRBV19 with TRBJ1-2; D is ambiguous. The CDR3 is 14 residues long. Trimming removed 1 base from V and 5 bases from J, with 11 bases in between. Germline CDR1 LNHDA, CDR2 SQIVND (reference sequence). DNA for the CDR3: TGTGCCAGTAGTATAGCGGGATTCTATTATGGCTACACCTTC. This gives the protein CASSIAGFYYGYTF.

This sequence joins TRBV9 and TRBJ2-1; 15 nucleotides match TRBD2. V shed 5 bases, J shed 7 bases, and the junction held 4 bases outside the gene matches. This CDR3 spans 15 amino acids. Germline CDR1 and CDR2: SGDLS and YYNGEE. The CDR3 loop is CASRPGTSGGNEQFF. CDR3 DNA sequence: TGTGCCAGCAGGCCGGGGACTAGCGGGGGGAATGAGCAGTTCTTC.

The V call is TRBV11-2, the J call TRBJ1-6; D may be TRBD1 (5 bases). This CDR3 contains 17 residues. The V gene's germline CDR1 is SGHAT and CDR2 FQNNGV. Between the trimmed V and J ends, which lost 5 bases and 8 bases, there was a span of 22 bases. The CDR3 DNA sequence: TGTGCCAGCAGCCCAGAAGCCCGAGCAGGGAGCGATTCACCCCTCCACTTT. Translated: CASSPEARAGSDSPLHF.

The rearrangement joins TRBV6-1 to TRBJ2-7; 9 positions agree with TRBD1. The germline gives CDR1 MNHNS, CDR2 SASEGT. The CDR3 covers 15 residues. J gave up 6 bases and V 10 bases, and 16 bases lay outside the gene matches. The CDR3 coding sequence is TGTGCCATCACTGCCGGCTACAGGGGGCTTGGCGAGCAGTACTTC. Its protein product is CAITAGYRGLGEQYF.